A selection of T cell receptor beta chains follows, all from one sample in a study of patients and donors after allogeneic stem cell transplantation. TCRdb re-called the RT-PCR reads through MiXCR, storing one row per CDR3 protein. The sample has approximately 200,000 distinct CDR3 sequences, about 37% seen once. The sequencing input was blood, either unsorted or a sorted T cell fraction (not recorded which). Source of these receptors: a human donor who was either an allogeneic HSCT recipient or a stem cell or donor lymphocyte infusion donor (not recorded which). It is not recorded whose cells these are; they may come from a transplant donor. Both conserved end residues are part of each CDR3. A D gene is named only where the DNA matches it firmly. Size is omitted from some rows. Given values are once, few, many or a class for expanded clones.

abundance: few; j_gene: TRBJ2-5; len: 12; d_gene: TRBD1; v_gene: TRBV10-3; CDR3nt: TGTGCCATACAGGGGGGTCAAGAGACCCAGTACTTC; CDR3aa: CAIQGGQETQYF
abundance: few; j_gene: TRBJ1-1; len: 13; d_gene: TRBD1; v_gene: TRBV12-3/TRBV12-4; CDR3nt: TGTGCCAGCAGCATACAGGGGGACACTGAAGCTTTCTTT; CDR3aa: CASSIQGDTEAFF
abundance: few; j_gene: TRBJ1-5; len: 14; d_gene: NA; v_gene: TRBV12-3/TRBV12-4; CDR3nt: TGTGCCAGCAGTGCCGAGGGACCTAATCAGCCCCAGCATTTT; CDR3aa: CASSAEGPNQPQHF
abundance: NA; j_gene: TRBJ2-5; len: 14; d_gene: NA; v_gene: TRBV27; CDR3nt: TGTGCCAGCAGTCCCCGACAGAGCCAAGAGACCCAGTACTTC; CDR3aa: CASSPRQSQETQYF
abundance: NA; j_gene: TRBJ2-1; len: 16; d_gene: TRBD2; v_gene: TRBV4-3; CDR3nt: TGCGCCAGCAGCCAAGTTTCGGCGGGGGGATACAATGAGCAGTTCTTC; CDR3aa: CASSQVSAGGYNEQFF
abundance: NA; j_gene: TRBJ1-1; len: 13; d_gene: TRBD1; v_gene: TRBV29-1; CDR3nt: TGCAGCGTGCGCCGGACAGGGGGCACTGAAGCTTTCTTT; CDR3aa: CSVRRTGGTEAFF
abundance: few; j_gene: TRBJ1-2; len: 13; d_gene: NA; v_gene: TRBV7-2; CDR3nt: TGTGCCAGCAGCTTTTCGTCAAACTATGGCTACACCTTC; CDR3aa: CASSFSSNYGYTF
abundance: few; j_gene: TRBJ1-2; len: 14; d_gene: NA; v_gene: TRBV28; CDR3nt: TGTGCCAGCAGTTTAGGGGCAGGGTGGTATGGCTACACCTTC; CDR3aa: CASSLGAGWYGYTF
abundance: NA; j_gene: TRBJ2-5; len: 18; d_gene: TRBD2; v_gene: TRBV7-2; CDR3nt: TGTGCCAGCAGCTTAGCTCCTCGGGTAGCGGGGTTACAAGAGACCCAGTACTTC; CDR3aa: CASSLAPRVAGLQETQYF
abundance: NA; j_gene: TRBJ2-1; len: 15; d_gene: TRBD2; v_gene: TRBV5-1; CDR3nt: TGCGCCAGCAGCTCCGCGGGGGGGCATTACAATGAGCAGTTCTTC; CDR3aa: CASSSAGGHYNEQFF
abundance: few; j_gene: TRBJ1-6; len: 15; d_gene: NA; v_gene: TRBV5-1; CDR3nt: TGCGCCAGCAGCTCCGGTCCGGGAAATAATTCACCCCTCCACTTT; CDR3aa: CASSSGPGNNSPLHF
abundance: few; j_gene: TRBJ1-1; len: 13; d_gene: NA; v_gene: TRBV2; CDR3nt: TGTGCCAGCAGTGAGTGGACGGGAGGTGAAGCTTTCTTT; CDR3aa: CASSEWTGGEAFF
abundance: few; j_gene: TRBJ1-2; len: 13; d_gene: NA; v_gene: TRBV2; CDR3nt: TGTGCCAGCGTTAAAGTGGGGGAATATGGCTACACCTTC; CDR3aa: CASVKVGEYGYTF
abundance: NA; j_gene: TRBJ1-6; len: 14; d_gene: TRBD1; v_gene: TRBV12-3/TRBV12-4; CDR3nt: TGTGCCAGCAGTGGGGGACAGGGTTTTCCACCCCTCCACTTT; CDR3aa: CASSGGQGFPPLHF
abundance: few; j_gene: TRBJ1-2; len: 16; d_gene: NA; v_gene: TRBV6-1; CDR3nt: TGTGCCAGCAGTGAGACGACAGGCATCGCTAGTGGGGGCTACACCTTC; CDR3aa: CASSETTGIASGGYTF
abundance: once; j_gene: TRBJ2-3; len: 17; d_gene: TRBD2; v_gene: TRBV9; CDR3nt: TGTGCCAGCAGCGTAGGCCTAGCGGGGGGGAACACAGATACGCAGTATTTT; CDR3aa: CASSVGLAGGNTDTQYF
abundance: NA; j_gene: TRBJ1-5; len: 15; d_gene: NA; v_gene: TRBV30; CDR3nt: TGTGCCTGGAGGGAAGGAGGGGACCTGTATCAGCCCCAGCATTTT; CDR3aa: CAWREGGDLYQPQHF
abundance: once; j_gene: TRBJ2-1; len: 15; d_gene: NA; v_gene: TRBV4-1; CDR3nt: TGCGCCAGCAGATCTTCGGGTCTCCAAGTGGATGAGCAGTTCTTC; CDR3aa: CASRSSGLQVDEQFF
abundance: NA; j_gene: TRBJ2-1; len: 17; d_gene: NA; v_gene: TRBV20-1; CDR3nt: TGCAGTGCTAGAAGTCCCCTGGGCTCTCTCCTCGGGAATGAGCAGTTCTTC; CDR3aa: CSARSPLGSLLGNEQFF
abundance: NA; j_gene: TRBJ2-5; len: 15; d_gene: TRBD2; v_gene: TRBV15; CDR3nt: TGTGCCACTAGCGGGCTAGCGTACGGACAAGAGACCCAGTACTTC; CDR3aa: CATSGLAYGQETQYF
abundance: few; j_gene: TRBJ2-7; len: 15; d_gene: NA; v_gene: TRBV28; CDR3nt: TGTGCCAGCAGTTTTAGGGTACTACTCTCCTACGAGCAGTACTTC; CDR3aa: CASSFRVLLSYEQYF
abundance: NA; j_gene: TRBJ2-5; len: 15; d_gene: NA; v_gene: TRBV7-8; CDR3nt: TGTGCCAGCAGCTTAGCGGGGGTTACCCAAGAGACCCAGTACTTC; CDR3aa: CASSLAGVTQETQYF
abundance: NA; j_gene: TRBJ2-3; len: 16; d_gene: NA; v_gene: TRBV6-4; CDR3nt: TGTGCCAGCAGTGACTCTGGAACAGGGTCCACAGATACGCAGTATTTT; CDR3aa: CASSDSGTGSTDTQYF
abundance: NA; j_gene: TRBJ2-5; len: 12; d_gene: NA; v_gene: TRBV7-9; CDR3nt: TGTGCCAGCAGCACCGCCGTCGAGACCCAGTACTTC; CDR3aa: CASSTAVETQYF
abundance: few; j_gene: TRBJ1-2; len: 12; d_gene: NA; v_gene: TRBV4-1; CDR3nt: TGCGCCAGCAGCCAAGATCAATATGGCTACACCTTC; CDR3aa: CASSQDQYGYTF
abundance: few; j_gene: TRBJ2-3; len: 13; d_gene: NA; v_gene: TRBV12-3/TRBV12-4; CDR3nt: TGTGCCAGCAGCCCCAGGGGTCCAGATACGCAGTATTTT; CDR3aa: CASSPRGPDTQYF
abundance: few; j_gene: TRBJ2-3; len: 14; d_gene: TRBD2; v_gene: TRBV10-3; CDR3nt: TGTGCCATCAGCAGGACTAGCGGAACAGATACGCAGTATTTT; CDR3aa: CAISRTSGTDTQYF
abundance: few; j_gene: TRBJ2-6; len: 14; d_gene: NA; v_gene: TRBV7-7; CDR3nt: TGTGCCAGCAGCTCCTCTTTTGGGGCCAACGTCCTGACTTTC; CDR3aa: CASSSSFGANVLTF